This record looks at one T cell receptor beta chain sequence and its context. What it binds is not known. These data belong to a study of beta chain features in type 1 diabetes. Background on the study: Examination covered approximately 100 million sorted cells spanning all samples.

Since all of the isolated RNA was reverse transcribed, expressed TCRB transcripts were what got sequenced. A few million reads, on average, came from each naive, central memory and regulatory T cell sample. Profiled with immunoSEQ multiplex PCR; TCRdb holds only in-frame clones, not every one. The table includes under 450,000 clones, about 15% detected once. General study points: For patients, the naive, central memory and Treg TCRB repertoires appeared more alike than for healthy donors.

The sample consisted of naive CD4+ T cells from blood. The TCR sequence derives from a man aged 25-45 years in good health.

The CDR3 protein is CASSVVDRGPNSPLHF. CDR3 DNA: TGTGCCAGCAGCGTAGTGGACAGGGGGCCGAATTCACCCCTCCACTTT. This chain connects TRBV9 to TRBJ1-6; 11 bases fit TRBD1. Unmatched junction bases numbered 3, after V lost 0 bases and J lost 7 bases. The length of the CDR3 is 16 residues. Germline CDR1 is SGDLS and CDR2 is YYNGEE.